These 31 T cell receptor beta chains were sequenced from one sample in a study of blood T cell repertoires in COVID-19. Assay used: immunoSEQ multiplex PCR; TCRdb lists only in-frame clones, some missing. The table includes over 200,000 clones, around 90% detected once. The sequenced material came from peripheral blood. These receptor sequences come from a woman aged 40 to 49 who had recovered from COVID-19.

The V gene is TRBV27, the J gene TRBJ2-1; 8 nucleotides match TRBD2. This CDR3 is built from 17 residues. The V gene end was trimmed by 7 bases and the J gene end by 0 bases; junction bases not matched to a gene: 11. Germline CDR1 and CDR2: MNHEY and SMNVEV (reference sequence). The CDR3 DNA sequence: TGTGCCAGCACCCCGGGGACGGGAGGGGACTCCTACAATGAGCAGTTCTTC. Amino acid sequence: CASTPGTGGDSYNEQFF.

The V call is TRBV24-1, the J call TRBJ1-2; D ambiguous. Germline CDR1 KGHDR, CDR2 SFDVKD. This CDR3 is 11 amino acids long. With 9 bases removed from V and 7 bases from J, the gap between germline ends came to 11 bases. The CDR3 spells CATRDIGGYTF. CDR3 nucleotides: TGTGCCACCCGCGACATAGGTGGCTACACCTTC.

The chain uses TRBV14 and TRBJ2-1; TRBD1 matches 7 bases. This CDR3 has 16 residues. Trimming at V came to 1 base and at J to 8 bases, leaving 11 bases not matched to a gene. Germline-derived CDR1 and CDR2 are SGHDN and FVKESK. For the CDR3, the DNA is TGTGCCAGCAGCCAAGGGGGGACAGCGGTCTGGGATGAGCAGTTCTTC. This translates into CASSQGGTAVWDEQFF.

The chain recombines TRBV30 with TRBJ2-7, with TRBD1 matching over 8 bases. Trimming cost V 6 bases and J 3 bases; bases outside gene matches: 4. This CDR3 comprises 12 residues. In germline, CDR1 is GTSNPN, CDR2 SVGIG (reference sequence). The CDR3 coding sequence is TGTGCCTGTAGCACAGGGGGCTACGAGCAGTACTTC. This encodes CACSTGGYEQYF.

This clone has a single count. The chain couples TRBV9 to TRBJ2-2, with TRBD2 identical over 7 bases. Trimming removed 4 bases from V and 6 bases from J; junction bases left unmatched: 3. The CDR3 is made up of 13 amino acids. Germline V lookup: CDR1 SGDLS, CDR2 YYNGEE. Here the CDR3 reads CASSLRGAGELFF. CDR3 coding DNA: TGTGCCAGCAGCCTCCGGGGGGCCGGGGAGCTGTTTTTT.

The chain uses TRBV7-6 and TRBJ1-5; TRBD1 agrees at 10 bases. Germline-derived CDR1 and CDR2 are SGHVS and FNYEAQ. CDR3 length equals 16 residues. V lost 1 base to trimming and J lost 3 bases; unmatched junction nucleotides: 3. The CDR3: CASSLGTGGTNQPQHF. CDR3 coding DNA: TGTGCCAGCAGCTTAGGGACAGGGGGAACCAATCAGCCCCAGCATTTT.

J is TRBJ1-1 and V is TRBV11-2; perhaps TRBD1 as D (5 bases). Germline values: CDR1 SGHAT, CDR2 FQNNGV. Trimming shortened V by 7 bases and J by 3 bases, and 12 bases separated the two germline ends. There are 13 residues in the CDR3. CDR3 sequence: CASTGGGYTEAFF. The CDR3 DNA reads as TGTGCCAGCACCGGGGGGGGATACACTGAAGCTTTCTTT.

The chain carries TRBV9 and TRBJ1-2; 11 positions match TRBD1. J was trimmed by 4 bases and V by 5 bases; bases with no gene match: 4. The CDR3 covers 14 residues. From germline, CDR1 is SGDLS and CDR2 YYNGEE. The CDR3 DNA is TGTGCCAGCAGGGCCGGGACAGGGGGCTATGGCTACACCTTC. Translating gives CASRAGTGGYGYTF.

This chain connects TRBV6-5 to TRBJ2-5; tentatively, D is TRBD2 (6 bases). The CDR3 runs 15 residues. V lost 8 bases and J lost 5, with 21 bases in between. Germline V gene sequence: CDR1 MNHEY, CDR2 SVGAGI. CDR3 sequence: CASGLPGVVGETQYF. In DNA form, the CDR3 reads TGTGCCAGCGGCTTACCGGGGGTAGTGGGGGAGACCCAGTACTTC.

CDR3 sequence (DNA): TGTGCCAGCAGGCCCCCGGGGGGCGCGGGGTCACCCCTCCACTTT. Its protein product is CASRPPGGAGSPLHF. This chain joins TRBV6-5 and TRBJ1-6; TRBD1 is a possible D gene (6 bases). There are 15 residues in the CDR3. V lost 6 bases and J 10 bases, leaving 19 bases between the germline ends. Germline V gene sequence: CDR1 MNHEY, CDR2 SVGAGI.

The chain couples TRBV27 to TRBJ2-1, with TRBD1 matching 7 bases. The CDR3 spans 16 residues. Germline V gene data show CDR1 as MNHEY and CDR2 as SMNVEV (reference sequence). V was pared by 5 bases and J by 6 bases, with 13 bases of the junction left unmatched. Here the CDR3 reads CASSRYRDSGINEQFF. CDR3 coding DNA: TGTGCCAGCAGTCGATACCGGGACAGTGGAATCAATGAGCAGTTCTTC.

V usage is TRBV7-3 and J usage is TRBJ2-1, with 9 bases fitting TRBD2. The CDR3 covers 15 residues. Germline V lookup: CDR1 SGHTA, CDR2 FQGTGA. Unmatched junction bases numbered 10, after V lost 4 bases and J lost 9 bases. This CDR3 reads CASSYQAGGPGEQFF. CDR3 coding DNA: TGTGCCAGCAGCTACCAGGCGGGAGGGCCGGGTGAGCAGTTCTTC.

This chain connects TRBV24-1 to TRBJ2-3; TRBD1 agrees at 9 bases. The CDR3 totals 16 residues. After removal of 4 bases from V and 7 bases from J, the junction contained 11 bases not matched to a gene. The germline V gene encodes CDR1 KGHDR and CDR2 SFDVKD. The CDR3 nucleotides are TGTGCCACCAGTGAAACCGGGACAGGGAGCAGTTATACGCAGTATTTT. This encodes CATSETGTGSSYTQYF.

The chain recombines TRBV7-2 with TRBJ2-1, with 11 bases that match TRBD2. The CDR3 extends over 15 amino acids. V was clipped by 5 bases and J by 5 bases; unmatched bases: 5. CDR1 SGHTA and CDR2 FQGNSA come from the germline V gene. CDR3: CASSLGTSGNNEQFF. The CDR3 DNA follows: TGTGCCAGCAGCCTTGGGACTAGCGGAAACAATGAGCAGTTCTTC.

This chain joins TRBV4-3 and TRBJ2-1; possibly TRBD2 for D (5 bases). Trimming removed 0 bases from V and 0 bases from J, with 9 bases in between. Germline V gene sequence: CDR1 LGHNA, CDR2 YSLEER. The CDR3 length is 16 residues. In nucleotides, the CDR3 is TGCGCCAGCAGCCAAGAGGCGGGCCGCTCCTACAATGAGCAGTTCTTC. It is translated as CASSQEAGRSYNEQFF.

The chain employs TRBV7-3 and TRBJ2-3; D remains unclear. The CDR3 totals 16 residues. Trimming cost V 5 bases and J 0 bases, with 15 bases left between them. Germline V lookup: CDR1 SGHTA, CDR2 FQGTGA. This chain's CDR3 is CASSLERVPSTDTQYF. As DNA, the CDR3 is TGTGCCAGCAGCCTCGAGAGAGTACCCAGCACAGATACGCAGTATTTT.

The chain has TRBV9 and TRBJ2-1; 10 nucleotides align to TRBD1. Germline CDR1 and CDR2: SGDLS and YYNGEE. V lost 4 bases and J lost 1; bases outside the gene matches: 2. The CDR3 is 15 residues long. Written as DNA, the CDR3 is TGTGCCAGCAGCCGACAGGGGGCTTCCTACAATGAGCAGTTCTTC. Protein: CASSRQGASYNEQFF.

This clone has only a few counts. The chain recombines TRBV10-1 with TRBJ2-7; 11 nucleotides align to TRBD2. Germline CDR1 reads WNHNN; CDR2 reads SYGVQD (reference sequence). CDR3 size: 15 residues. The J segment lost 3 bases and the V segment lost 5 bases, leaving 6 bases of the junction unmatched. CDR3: CASSRTSGPLYEQYV. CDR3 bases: TGCGCCAGCAGTCGGACTAGCGGGCCCCTCTACGAGCAGTACGTC.

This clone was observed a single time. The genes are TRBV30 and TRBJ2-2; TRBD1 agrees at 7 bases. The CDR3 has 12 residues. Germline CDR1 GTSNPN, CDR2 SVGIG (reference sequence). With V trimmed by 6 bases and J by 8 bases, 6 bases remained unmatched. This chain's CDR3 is CACTTGFGELFF. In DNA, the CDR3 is TGTGCCTGTACGACAGGGTTTGGGGAGCTGTTTTTT.

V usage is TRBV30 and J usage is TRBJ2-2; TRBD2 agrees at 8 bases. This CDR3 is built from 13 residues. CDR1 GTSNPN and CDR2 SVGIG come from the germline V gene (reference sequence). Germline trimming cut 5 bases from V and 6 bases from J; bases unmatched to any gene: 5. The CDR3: CAWAYGGAGELFF. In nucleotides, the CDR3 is TGTGCCTGGGCCTACGGGGGGGCCGGGGAGCTGTTTTTT.

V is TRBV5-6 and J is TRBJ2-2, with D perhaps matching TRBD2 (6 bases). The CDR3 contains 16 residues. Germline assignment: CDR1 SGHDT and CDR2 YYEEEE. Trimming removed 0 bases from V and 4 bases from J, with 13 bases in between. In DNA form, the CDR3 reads TGTGCCAGCAGCTTGGCCGTGGAGGGGACCACCGGGGAGCTGTTTTTT. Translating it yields CASSLAVEGTTGELFF.

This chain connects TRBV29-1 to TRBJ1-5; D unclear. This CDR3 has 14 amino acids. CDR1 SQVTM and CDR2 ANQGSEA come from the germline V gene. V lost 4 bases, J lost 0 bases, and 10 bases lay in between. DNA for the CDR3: TGCAGCGTTGTATGGGGAGGTAGCAATCAGCCCCAGCATTTT. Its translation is CSVVWGGSNQPQHF. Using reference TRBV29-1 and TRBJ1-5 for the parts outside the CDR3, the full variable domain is SAVISQKPSRDICQRGTSLTIQCQVDSQVTMMFWYRQQPGQSLTLIATANQGSEATYESGFVIDKFPISRPNLTFSTLTVSNMSPEDSSIYLCSVVWGGSNQPQHFGDGTRLSIL.

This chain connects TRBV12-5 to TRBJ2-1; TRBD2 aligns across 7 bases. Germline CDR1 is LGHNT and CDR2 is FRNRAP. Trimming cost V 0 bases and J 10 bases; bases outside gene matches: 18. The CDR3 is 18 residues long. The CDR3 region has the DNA TGTGCTAGTGGTTTGGTACTCGGCCAAGGTAGCGGGCCGGGAGAGCAGTTCTTC. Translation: CASGLVLGQGSGPGEQFF.

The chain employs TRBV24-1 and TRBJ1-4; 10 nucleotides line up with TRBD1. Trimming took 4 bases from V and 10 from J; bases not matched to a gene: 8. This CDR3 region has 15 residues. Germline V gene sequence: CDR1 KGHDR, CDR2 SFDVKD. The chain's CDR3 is CATSEAGTGAGKLFF. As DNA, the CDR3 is TGTGCCACCAGTGAGGCCGGGACAGGGGCGGGAAAACTGTTTTTT.

The DNA for the CDR3 is TGCGCCAGCAGGGGGGCGGCTCTTATTGGTGAGCAGTTCTTC. The encoded protein is CASRGAALIGEQFF. This chain links TRBV10-2 with TRBJ2-1; D is possibly TRBD1 (6 bases). Trimming cost V 6 bases and J 9 bases, with 18 bases left between them. This CDR3 has 14 residues. CDR1 and CDR2 (germline): WSHSY, SAAADI.

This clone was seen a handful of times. For the CDR3, the DNA is TGTGCCAGCAGTTACCCCCTTAGCGGGAGCGACAGCTCCTACAATGAGCAGTTCTTC. Amino acids: CASSYPLSGSDSSYNEQFF. This chain joins TRBV6-2 or TRBV6-3 and TRBJ2-1; 9 bases line up with TRBD2. V gave up 2 bases and J gave up 0 bases; unmatched junction bases: 11. CDR1 and CDR2 (germline): MNHEY, SVGEGT. CDR3 size: 19 residues.

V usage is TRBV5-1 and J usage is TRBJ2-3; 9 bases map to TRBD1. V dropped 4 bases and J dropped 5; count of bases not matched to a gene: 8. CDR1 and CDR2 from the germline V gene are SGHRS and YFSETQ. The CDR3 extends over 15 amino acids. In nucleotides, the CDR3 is TGCGCCAGCAGCCGCACAGGGGGCTTTGGAGATACGCAGTATTTT. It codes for CASSRTGGFGDTQYF.

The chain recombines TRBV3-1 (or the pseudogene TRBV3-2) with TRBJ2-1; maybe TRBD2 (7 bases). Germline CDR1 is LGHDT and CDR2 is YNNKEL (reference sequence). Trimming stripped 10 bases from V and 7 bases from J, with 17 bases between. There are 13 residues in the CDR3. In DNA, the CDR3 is TGTGCCACCACAGGGCGGGGGTGGAATGAGCAGTTCTTC. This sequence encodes CATTGRGWNEQFF.

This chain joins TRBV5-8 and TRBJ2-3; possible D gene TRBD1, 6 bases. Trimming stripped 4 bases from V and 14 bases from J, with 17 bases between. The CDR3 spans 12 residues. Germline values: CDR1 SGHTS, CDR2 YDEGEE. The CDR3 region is CASSQGMGHVYF. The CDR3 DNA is TGTGCCAGCAGCCAGGGGATGGGACATGTGTATTTT.

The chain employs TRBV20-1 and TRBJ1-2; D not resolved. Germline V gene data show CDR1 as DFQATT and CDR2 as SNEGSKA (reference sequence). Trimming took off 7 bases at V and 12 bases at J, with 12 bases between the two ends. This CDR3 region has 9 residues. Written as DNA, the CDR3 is TGCAGTGGAGGACTGATTGACACCTTC. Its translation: CSGGLIDTF.

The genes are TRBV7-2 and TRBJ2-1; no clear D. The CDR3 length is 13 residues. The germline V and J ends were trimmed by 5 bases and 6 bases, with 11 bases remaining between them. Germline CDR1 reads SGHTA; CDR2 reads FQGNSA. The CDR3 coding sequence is TGTGCCAGCAGCCCCCCTAGAAGCAATGAGCAGTTCTTC. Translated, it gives CASSPPRSNEQFF. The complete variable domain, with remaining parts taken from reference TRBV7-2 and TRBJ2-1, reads GAGVSQSPSNKVTEKGKDVELRCDPISGHTALYWYRQSLGQGLEFLIYFQGNSAPDKSGLPSDRFSAERTGGSVSTLTIQRTQQEDSAVYLCASSPPRSNEQFFGPGTRLTVL.